What follows describes a single T cell receptor beta chain. Cohort assignment relied on participant-reported clinical history. Two negative PCRs, clearance, or symptom resolution had been documented for recovered Cohort 3 donors. This sample is part of a study of blood T cell repertoires in COVID-19. Original processing methods: Reference gene primer amplification gave nucleated cell count estimates. Profiled with immunoSEQ multiplex PCR; TCRdb holds only in-frame clones, not every one. V, J and clone size are taken as reported in that table, and D and trimming were inferred from the DNA itself. Here the sample spans roughly 200,000 clones, more than 80% being singletons. Unmatched junction bases numbered 4, after V lost 4 bases and J lost 1 base. This CDR3 is 16 amino acids long. Germline V gene lookup returns CDR1 LGHNA and CDR2 YSLEER.

The chain carries TRBV4-3 and TRBJ2-1; TRBD2 matches at 10 bases. The sample was PBMCs or T cells enriched from blood (not recorded which). This receptor was identified in a man younger than 40 who had recovered from COVID-19. The CDR3 protein is CASSRELAGSYNEQFF. The DNA for the CDR3 is TGCGCCAGCAGCCGAGAACTAGCGGGATCCTACAATGAGCAGTTCTTC.